This TCR beta chain was captured by sequencing in a study of beta chain features in type 1 diabetes. Findings of the study overall: Patients with Type 1 diabetes showed moderately but significantly shorter TCRB CDR3s in all four CD4+ subsets. The study found fewer insertions and more deletions at VDJ junctions in type 1 diabetes patients. Researchers could not determine here whether HLA type influences TCRB rearrangement.

Expressed TCRB transcripts were sequenced because the isolated RNA had all been reverse transcribed beforehand. Measured with immunoSEQ multiplex PCR; TCRdb has only the in-frame clones, and not every one. The table lists some 110,000 clones, roughly 15% of them singletons. Purities in excess of 95% were seen in all sorted populations. Worth noting for this clone: The antigen remains unidentified.

Material for sequencing was central memory CD4+ T cells from blood. This clonotype originated in a man aged 25-40 years with type 1 diabetes.

In DNA form, the CDR3 reads TGTGCCAGCAGCTTAACAGGACTCCCTCGTTACGAGCAGTACTTC. It specifies CASSLTGLPRYEQYF. The chain has TRBV7-2 and TRBJ2-7; possibly TRBD1 or TRBD2 for D (5 bases each). The germline V gene has CDR1 SGHTA and CDR2 FQGNSA. The CDR3 is 15 residues long. Between the trimmed V and J ends, which lost 2 bases and 4 bases, there was a span of 15 bases.